Shown below are 12 T cell receptor beta chains from a single sample sequenced in a study of T cell changes during pregnancy in multiple sclerosis. The table came from immunoSEQ multiplex PCR; TCRdb's copy has only in-frame clones and leaves some out. This sample has around 77,000 clones, with around 94% found just once. The specimen comprised peripheral blood, sampled in the third trimester of pregnancy. These receptors all stem from a female donor with multiple sclerosis, enrolled in a pregnancy study.

The CDR3 nucleotides are TGTGCCAGCAGTTACGACAGGGGGGATTTCTACAATGAGCAGTTCTTC. Encoded protein: CASSYDRGDFYNEQFF. The chain combines TRBV6-5 with TRBJ2-1, with 9 bases aligning to TRBD1. This CDR3 has 16 residues. Germline V gives CDR1 MNHEY, CDR2 SVGAGI. Trimming took 2 bases from V and 3 from J; bases not matched to a gene: 5.

The chain is built from TRBV18 and TRBJ2-7; no reliable D call. CDR1 and CDR2 (germline): KGHSH, LQKENI. The CDR3 covers 15 residues. Trimming shortened V by 2 bases and J by 5 bases, and 16 bases separated the two germline ends. This chain's CDR3 is CASSPIRIHYDEQYF. The DNA of the CDR3 is TGTGCCAGCTCACCAATTAGGATACACTACGACGAGCAGTACTTC. The complete variable domain, with remaining parts taken from reference TRBV18 and TRBJ2-7, reads NAGVMQNPRHLVRRRGQEARLRCSPMKGHSHVYWYRQLPEEGLKFMVYLQKENIIDESGMPKERFSAEFPKEGPSILRIQQVVRGDSAAYFCASSPIRIHYDEQYFGPGTRLTVT.

This clone was recorded only once. J is TRBJ1-3 and V is TRBV9, with 8 bases that match TRBD1. Trimming took 3 bases from V and 2 from J; bases not matched to a gene: 10. The CDR3 has 17 residues. Germline V gives CDR1 SGDLS, CDR2 YYNGEE. Here the CDR3 reads CASSDGQGGGAGNTIYF. The CDR3 nucleotides are TGTGCCAGCAGCGACGGACAGGGCGGTGGCGCTGGAAACACCATATATTTT.

The chain is built from TRBV9 and TRBJ1-5; TRBD1 might be the D (5 bases). The length of the CDR3 is 15 residues. V was trimmed by 1 base and J by 0 bases, leaving 8 bases between them. Germline V gene data show CDR1 as SGDLS and CDR2 as YYNGEE. Written as DNA, the CDR3 is TGTGCCAGCAGCGTATCAGGGAATAGCAATCAGCCCCAGCATTTT. Encoded protein: CASSVSGNSNQPQHF.

The chain joins TRBV30 to TRBJ2-2; weak D call: TRBD2 (6 bases). The V gene's germline CDR1 is GTSNPN and CDR2 SVGIG (reference sequence). The CDR3 is 13 amino acids. Trimming removed 4 bases from V and 5 bases from J, with 11 bases in between. In nucleotides, the CDR3 is TGTGCCTGGAAGCGGGCGCCTACCGGGGAGCTGTTTTTT. It specifies CAWKRAPTGELFF. The complete variable domain, with remaining parts taken from reference TRBV30 and TRBJ2-2, reads SQTIHQWPATLVQPVGSPLSLECTVEGTSNPNLYWYRQAAGRGLQLLFYSVGIGQISSEVPQNLSASRPQDRQFILSSKKLLLSDSGFYLCAWKRAPTGELFFGEGSRLTVL.

This rearrangement joins TRBV5-1 to TRBJ2-3, with 9 nucleotides matching TRBD2. The CDR3 extends over 16 amino acids. Trimming at V came to 5 bases and at J to 2 bases, leaving 9 bases not matched to a gene. The germline CDR1 and CDR2 sequences are SGHRS and YFSETQ. The CDR3 DNA is TGCGCCAGCAGAGGGATAGCTAGCGGGAACACAGATACGCAGTATTTT. Protein: CASRGIASGNTDTQYF.

The J gene is TRBJ2-7, the V gene TRBV2; 7 bases match TRBD2. Germline V gives CDR1 SNHLY, CDR2 FYNNEI. This CDR3 is 16 amino acids long. Germline trimming cut 6 bases from V and 2 bases from J; bases unmatched to any gene: 13. This CDR3 reads CASRGMVPSGTYEQYF. The DNA for the CDR3 is TGTGCCAGCAGGGGCATGGTCCCTAGCGGAACCTACGAGCAGTACTTC.

V is TRBV9 and J is TRBJ2-1, with 9 bases identical to TRBD1. J lost 4 bases, V lost 4 bases, and 9 bases had no gene match. The CDR3 loop spans 16 amino acids. Per the germline V gene, CDR1 is SGDLS and CDR2 is YYNGEE. The CDR3 DNA sequence: TGTGCCAGCAGCAATAGCCGGGACAGGGTTTACAATGAGCAGTTCTTC. It encodes CASSNSRDRVYNEQFF.

This chain joins TRBV10-3 and TRBJ1-5; D uncertain. Trimming shortened V by 6 bases and J by 3 bases, and 12 bases separated the two germline ends. The CDR3 runs to 14 residues. Germline loops: CDR1 ENHRY, CDR2 SYGVKD. The CDR3 DNA is TGTGCCATCAGCGGTACGGGTAACAATCAGCCCCAGCATTTT. Amino acid sequence: CAISGTGNNQPQHF.

In its sample, this clone was seen once. The chain carries TRBV12-5 and TRBJ1-4, with D maybe TRBD1 (6 bases). The CDR3 spans 16 residues. Germline CDR1 LGHNT, CDR2 FRNRAP. V shed 3 bases and J shed 7 bases, with 18 bases lying between them. The CDR3 DNA reads as TGTGCTAGTGGTTTCCCTCAGGGGCTCGAGGGTGAAAAACTGTTTTTT. It translates to CASGFPQGLEGEKLFF.

This clone appeared a single time. The gene calls are TRBV28 and TRBJ2-2, with 7 positions matching TRBD2. Germline V CDR1 and CDR2: MDHEN, SYDVKM. Trimming took 8 bases from V and 7 from J; bases not matched to a gene: 10. CDR3 length: 14 residues. The CDR3 reads CASGYGGSVGELFF. The CDR3 region has the DNA TGTGCCAGCGGCTACGGCGGGAGTGTCGGGGAGCTGTTTTTT.

CDR3 in DNA: TGCGCCAGCAGCCAAGATAGGGACTTCGCCTACGAGCAGTACTTC. Translated, it gives CASSQDRDFAYEQYF. The gene calls are TRBV4-3 and TRBJ2-7; D may be TRBD2 (6 bases). The length of the CDR3 is 15 residues. V was clipped by 0 bases and J by 2 bases, with 11 bases between them. CDR1 is LGHNA, CDR2 YSLEER, per germline.